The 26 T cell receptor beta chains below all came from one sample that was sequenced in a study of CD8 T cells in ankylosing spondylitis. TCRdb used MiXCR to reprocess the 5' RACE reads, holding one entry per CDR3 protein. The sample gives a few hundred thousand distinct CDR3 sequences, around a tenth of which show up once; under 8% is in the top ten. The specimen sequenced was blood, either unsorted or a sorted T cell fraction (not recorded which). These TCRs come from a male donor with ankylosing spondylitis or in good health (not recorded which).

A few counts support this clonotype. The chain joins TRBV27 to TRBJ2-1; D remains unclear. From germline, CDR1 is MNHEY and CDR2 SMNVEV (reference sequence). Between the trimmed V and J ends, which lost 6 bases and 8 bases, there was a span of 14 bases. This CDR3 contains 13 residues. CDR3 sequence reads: CASSLTGGHEQFF. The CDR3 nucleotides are TGTGCCAGCAGCCTCACTGGTGGGCATGAGCAGTTCTTC.

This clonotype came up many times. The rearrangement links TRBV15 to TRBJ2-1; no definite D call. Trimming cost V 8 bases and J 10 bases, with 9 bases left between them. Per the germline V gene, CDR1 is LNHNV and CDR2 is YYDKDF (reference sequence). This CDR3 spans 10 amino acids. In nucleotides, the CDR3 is TGTGCCACCCCTTCTTTCGAGCAGTTCTTC. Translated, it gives CATPSFEQFF.

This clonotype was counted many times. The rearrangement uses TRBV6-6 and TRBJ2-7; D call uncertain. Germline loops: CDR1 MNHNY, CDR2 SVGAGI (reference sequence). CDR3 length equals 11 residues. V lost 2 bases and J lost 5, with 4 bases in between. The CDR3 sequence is CASSYRDEQYF. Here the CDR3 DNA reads TGTGCCAGCAGTTACCGGGACGAGCAGTACTTC.

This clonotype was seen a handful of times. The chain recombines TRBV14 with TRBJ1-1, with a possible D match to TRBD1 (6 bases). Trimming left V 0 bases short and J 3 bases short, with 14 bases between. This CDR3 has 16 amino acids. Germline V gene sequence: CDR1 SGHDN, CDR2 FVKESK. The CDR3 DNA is TGTGCCAGCAGCCAAGAGCCGGCGGGGGCACACACTGAAGCTTTCTTT. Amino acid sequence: CASSQEPAGAHTEAFF.

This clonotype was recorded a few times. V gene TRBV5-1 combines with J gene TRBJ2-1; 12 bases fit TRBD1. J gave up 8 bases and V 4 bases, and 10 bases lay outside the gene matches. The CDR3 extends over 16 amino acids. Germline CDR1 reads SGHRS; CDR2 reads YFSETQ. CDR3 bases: TGCGCCAGCAGCGTAGAGGGACAGGGGGCTTTAGATGAGCAGTTCTTC. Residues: CASSVEGQGALDEQFF. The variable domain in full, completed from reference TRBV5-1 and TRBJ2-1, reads KAGVTQTPRYLIKTRGQQVTLSCSPISGHRSVSWYQQTPGQGLQFLFEYFSETQRNKGNFPGRFSGRQFSNSRSEMNVSTLELGDSALYLCASSVEGQGALDEQFFGPGTRLTVL.

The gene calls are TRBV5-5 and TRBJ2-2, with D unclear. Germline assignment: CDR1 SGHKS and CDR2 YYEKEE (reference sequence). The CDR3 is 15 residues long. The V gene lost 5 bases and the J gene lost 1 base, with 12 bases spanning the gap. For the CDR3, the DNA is TGTGCCAGCAGTCCCGGTTCAGGGAACACCGGGGAGCTGTTTTTT. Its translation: CASSPGSGNTGELFF.

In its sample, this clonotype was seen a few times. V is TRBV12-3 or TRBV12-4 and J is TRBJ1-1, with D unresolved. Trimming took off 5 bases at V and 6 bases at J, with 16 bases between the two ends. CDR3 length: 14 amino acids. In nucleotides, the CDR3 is TGTGCCAGCAGTCGAGCCTTAACCATCGCTGAAGCTTTCTTT. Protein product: CASSRALTIAEAFF.

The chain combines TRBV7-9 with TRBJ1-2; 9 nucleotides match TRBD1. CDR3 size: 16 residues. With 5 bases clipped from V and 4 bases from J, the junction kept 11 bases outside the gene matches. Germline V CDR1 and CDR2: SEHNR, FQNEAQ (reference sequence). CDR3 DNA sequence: TGTGCCAGCAGCCCACAAGTGGGACAGGGTCTCTATGGCTACACCTTC. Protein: CASSPQVGQGLYGYTF. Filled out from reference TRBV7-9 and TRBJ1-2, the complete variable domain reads DTGVSQNPRHKITKRGQNVTFRCDPISEHNRLYWYRQTLGQGPEFLTYFQNEAQLEKSRLLSDRFSAERPKGSFSTLEIQRTEQGDSAMYLCASSPQVGQGLYGYTFGSGTRLTVV.

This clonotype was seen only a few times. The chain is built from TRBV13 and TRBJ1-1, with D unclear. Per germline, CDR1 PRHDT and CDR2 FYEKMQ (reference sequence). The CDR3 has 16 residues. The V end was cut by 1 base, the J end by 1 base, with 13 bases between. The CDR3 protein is CASSLEGFEGNTEAFF. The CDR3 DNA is TGTGCCAGCAGCTTAGAAGGTTTCGAGGGGAACACTGAAGCTTTCTTT.

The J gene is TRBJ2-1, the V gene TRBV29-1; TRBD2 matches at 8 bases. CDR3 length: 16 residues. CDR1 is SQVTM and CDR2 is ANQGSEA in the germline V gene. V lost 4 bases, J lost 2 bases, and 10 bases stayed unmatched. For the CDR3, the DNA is TGCAGCGTTGCCCTAGCGGGTCTTTTGACCTACAATGAGCAGTTCTTC. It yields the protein CSVALAGLLTYNEQFF.

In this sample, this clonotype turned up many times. CDR3 in DNA: TGTGCCAGCAGTCCATTCCTCGGACTAGCGGGAGCTTCACAAACCTACGAGCAGTACTTC. As protein: CASSPFLGLAGASQTYEQYF. The chain carries TRBV27 and TRBJ2-7; TRBD2 matches 13 bases. The CDR3 length is 20 residues. After removal of 5 bases from V and 2 bases from J, the junction contained 18 bases not matched to a gene. Germline V gene data show CDR1 as MNHEY and CDR2 as SMNVEV (reference sequence).

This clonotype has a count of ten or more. As DNA, the CDR3 is TGTGCCAGCGCACCCCCGGGCTACTCCTACAATGAGCAGTTCTTC. This codes for CASAPPGYSYNEQFF. V usage is TRBV7-2 and J usage is TRBJ2-1; D ambiguous. Germline values: CDR1 SGHTA, CDR2 FQGNSA. This CDR3 contains 15 residues. Trimming removed 8 bases from V and 0 bases from J, with 14 bases in between.

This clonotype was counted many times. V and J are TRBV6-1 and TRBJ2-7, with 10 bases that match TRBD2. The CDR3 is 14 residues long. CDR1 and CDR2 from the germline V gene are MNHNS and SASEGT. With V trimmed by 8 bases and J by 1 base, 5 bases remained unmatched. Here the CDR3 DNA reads TGTGCCAGCTCAACTAGCGGGGATTCCTACGAGCAGTACTTC. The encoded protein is CASSTSGDSYEQYF.

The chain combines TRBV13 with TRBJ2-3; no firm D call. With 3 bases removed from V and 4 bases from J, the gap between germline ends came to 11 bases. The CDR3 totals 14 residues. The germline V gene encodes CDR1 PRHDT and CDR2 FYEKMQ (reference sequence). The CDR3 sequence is CASSLGPPADTQYF. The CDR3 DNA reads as TGTGCCAGCAGCTTGGGCCCCCCCGCAGATACGCAGTATTTT.

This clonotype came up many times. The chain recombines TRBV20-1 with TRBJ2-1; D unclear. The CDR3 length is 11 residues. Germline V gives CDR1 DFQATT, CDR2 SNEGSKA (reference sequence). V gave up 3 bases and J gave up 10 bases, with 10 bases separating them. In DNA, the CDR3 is TGCAGTGCTAGCACGCTCGCGGAGCAGTTCTTC. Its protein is CSASTLAEQFF.

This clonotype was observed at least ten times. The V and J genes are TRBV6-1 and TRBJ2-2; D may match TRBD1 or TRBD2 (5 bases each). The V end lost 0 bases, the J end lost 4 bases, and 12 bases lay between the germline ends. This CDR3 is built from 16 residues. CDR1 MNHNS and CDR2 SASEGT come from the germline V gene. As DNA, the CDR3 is TGTGCCAGCAGTGAAGCGCAGGGAGCAGGCACCGGGGAGCTGTTTTTT. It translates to CASSEAQGAGTGELFF.

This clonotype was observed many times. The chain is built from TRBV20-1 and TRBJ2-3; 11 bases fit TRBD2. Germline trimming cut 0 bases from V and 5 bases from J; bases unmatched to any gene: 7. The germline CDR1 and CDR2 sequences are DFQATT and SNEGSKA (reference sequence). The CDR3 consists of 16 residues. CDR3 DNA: TGCAGTGCTAGAGAATTAGCGGGAGGGCCTAGAGATACGCAGTATTTT. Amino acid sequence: CSARELAGGPRDTQYF.

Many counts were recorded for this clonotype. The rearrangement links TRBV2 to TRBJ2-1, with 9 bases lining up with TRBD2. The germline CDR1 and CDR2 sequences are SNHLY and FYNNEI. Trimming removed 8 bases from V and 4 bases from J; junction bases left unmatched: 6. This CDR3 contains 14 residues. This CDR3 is CASRSGSLYNEQFF. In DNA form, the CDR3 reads TGTGCCAGCCGTAGCGGGAGCCTTTACAATGAGCAGTTCTTC.

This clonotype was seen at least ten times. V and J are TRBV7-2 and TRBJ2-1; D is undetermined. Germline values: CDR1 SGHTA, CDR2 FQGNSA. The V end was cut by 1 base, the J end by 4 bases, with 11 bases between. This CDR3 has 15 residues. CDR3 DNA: TGTGCCAGCAGCTTAGTTGCCTGGGCGTACAATGAGCAGTTCTTC. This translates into CASSLVAWAYNEQFF.

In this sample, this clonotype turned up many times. CDR3 coding DNA: TGTGCCAGCAAAGGTCAAAATCAGCCCCAGCATTTT. Its protein is CASKGQNQPQHF. The V call is TRBV28, the J call TRBJ1-5; D is uncertain. CDR1 and CDR2 (germline): MDHEN, SYDVKM. Trimming cost V 7 bases and J 4 bases, with 8 bases left between them. The CDR3 loop spans 12 amino acids. Supplemented by reference TRBV28 and TRBJ1-5, the full variable domain reads DVKVTQSSRYLVKRTGEKVFLECVQDMDHENMFWYRQDPGLGLRLIYFSYDVKMKEKGDIPEGYSVSREKKERFSLILESASTNQTSMYLCASKGQNQPQHFGDGTRLSIL.

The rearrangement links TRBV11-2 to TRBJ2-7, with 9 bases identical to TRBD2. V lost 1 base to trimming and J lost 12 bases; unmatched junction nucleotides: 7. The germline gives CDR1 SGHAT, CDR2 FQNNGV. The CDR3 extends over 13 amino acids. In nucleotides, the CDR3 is TGTGCCAGCAGCTTAGTGCTAGCGGGGTCGCCGTACTTC. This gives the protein CASSLVLAGSPYF.

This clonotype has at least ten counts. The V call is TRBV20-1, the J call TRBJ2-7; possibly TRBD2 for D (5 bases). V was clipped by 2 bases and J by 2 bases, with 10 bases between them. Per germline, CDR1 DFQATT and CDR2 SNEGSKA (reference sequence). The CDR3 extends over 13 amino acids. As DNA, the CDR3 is TGCAGTGCTAGAACCGGGGTGGCCTACGAGCAGTACTTC. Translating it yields CSARTGVAYEQYF.

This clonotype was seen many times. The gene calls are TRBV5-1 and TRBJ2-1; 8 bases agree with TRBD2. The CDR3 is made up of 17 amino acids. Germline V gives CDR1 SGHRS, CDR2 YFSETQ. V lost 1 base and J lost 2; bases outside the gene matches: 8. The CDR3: CASSLLGAGGTYNEQFF. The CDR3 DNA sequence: TGCGCCAGCAGCTTGCTGGGGGCGGGAGGAACCTACAATGAGCAGTTCTTC.

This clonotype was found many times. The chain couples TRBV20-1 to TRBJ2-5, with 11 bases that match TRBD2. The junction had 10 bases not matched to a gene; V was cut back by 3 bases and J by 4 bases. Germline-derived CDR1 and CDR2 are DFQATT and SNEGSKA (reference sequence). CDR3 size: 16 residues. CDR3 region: CSARATSGGLRETQYF. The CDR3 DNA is TGCAGTGCTAGGGCCACTAGCGGGGGTCTTCGAGAGACCCAGTACTTC.

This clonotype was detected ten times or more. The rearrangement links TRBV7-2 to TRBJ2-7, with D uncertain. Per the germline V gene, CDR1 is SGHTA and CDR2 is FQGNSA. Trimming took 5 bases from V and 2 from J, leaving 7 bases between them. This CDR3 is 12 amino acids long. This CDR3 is CASSRDTYEQYF. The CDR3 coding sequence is TGTGCCAGCAGCCGAGATACCTACGAGCAGTACTTC.

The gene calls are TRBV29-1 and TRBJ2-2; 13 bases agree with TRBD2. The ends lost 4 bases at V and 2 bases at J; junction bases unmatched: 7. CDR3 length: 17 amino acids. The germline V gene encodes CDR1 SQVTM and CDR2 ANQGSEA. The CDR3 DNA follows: TGCAGCGTTGCCGGACTAGCGGGAGAATCTAACACCGGGGAGCTGTTTTTT. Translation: CSVAGLAGESNTGELFF.